The sequence of this T cell receptor beta chain was determined in a study of shared clonotypes between healthy human individuals. Using immunoSEQ multiplex PCR, the repertoire was profiled, and TCRdb retains in-frame clones only, with some absent. Counted here are a few hundred thousand clones, almost 97% occurring once; the ten biggest clones make up roughly 0.05%. The CDR3 totals 15 residues. Germline V lookup: CDR1 SNHLY, CDR2 FYNNEI. The V segment lost 6 bases and the J segment 1 base; nucleotides outside the gene matches: 8. Those who donated were healthy HIV-negative adults, with no recent acute infections or vaccinations reported. Naive CD4+ cells were CD45RA-selected; the remaining cells were memory.

The receptor's source is a woman aged 25 to 39 in good health. The chain recombines TRBV2 with TRBJ2-5, with TRBD1 matching 7 bases. The specimen was naive CD4+ T cells sorted from blood. The subset is: CD45RA+ positively selected. The CDR3 spells CASRQQGQPQETQYF. The DNA for the CDR3 is TGTGCCAGCAGGCAACAGGGACAGCCCCAAGAGACCCAGTACTTC.